Each of the 26 T cell receptor beta chains below was sequenced from the same sample in a study of blood T cell repertoires in COVID-19. Data came from immunoSEQ multiplex PCR; TCRdb stores just in-frame clones and leaves some out. The data show approximately 170,000 clones, less than 90% seen once. Sequencing input: peripheral blood. Every receptor here comes from a woman aged 60-70 years with COVID-19, enrolled during active disease.

Regarding this clone: Other DNA sequences in this specimen translate into the identical CDR3. The chain recombines TRBV24-1 with TRBJ2-7, with a possible D match to TRBD2 (6 bases). The germline V and J ends were trimmed by 2 bases and 3 bases, with 7 bases remaining between them. The CDR3 totals 13 residues. The germline V gene encodes CDR1 KGHDR and CDR2 SFDVKD. The DNA of the CDR3 is TGTGCCACCAGTGATTCCGGGAGCTACGAGCAGTACTTC. Translation: CATSDSGSYEQYF.

This clone was recorded a few times. V and J are TRBV5-4 and TRBJ2-7, with 10 bases lining up with TRBD2. The CDR3 loop spans 15 amino acids. CDR1 and CDR2 (germline): SGHNT, YYREEE (reference sequence). V shed 4 bases and J 4 bases; nucleotides not matched to a gene: 8. CDR3 in DNA: TGTGCCAGCAGCCAGCCGCTAGCGGGAGTGTACGAGCAGTACTTC. Its protein product is CASSQPLAGVYEQYF.

The rearrangement joins TRBV11-3 to TRBJ1-3; D possibly corresponds to TRBD1 (5 bases). V was pared by 1 base and J by 2 bases, with 9 bases between. Germline values: CDR1 SGHNT, CDR2 YENEEA. The CDR3 is 15 amino acids. The CDR3 DNA reads as TGTGCCAGCAGCTTAGGATGGACAACTGGAAACACCATATATTTT. Amino acid sequence: CASSLGWTTGNTIYF.

The CDR3 sequence: CASIKSRETQYF. In DNA, the CDR3 is TGTGCCAGCATCAAGAGTCGAGAGACCCAGTACTTC. V is TRBV27 and J is TRBJ2-5, with D hard to call. The CDR3 contains 12 residues. From germline, CDR1 is MNHEY and CDR2 SMNVEV (reference sequence). V gave up 7 bases and J gave up 4 bases, with 10 bases separating them.

The chain uses TRBV13 and TRBJ2-5; TRBD1 matches at 7 bases. The CDR3 sequence is 16 residues long. CDR1 PRHDT and CDR2 FYEKMQ come from the germline V gene (reference sequence). V shed 5 bases, J shed 4 bases, and the junction held 13 bases outside the gene matches. CDR3 protein: CASSSSGTALGETQYF. In DNA form, the CDR3 reads TGTGCCAGCAGCAGTTCCGGGACAGCCTTGGGAGAGACCCAGTACTTC.

The chain has TRBV5-6 and TRBJ1-2, with 11 nucleotides matching TRBD1. Germline loops: CDR1 SGHDT, CDR2 YYEEEE. The trim removed 4 bases at V and 5 bases at J, leaving 7 bases unmatched. CDR3 length: 15 amino acids. CDR3 region: CASSPGTGGIYGYTF. The CDR3 DNA is TGTGCCAGCAGCCCCGGGACAGGGGGAATATATGGCTACACCTTC.

V and J are TRBV3-1 (or the pseudogene TRBV3-2) and TRBJ2-2, with D possibly TRBD2 on 5 matching bases. This CDR3 comprises 18 residues. The V gene's germline CDR1 is LGHDT and CDR2 YNNKEL (reference sequence). V lost 1 base, J lost 1 base, and 16 bases lay in between. The DNA of the CDR3 is TGTGCCAGCAGCCAAGTTTTAGCGTGGACGGAGAACACCGGGGAGCTGTTTTTT. Protein product: CASSQVLAWTENTGELFF.

The chain couples TRBV6-5 to TRBJ1-5, with TRBD1 matching over 10 bases. Trimming took 7 bases from V and 9 from J; bases not matched to a gene: 3. Germline CDR1 MNHEY, CDR2 SVGAGI. The CDR3 totals 12 residues. The CDR3 spells CASKTGGLPQHF. For the CDR3, the DNA is TGTGCCAGCAAGACAGGGGGCCTGCCCCAGCATTTT.

The chain's CDR3 is CASSLARTSKETQYF. Written as DNA, the CDR3 is TGCGCCAGCAGCTTGGCACGGACTAGCAAAGAGACCCAGTACTTC. The chain couples TRBV5-1 to TRBJ2-5; the match to TRBD2 covers 8 bases. The CDR3 has 15 amino acids. Germline V lookup: CDR1 SGHRS, CDR2 YFSETQ. V lost 0 bases, J lost 3 bases, and 4 bases stayed unmatched.

The chain links TRBV6-5 to TRBJ1-2; D call uncertain. The CDR3 length is 14 residues. The germline gives CDR1 MNHEY, CDR2 SVGAGI. The ends were cut back, 6 bases at V and 2 bases at J, with 13 bases in the middle. The CDR3, as DNA: TGTGCCAGCAGGAGAGGGATTGCCAACTATGGCTACACCTTC. Translating it yields CASRRGIANYGYTF.

This chain uses TRBV11-2 with TRBJ2-3, with D possibly matching TRBD2 (6 bases). CDR3 size: 15 residues. Germline V CDR1 and CDR2: SGHAT, FQNNGV. The germline V and J ends were trimmed by 0 bases and 0 bases, with 7 bases remaining between them. The CDR3 DNA sequence: TGTGCCAGCAGCTTAGAGGGGACTAGCACAGATACGCAGTATTTT. Encoded protein: CASSLEGTSTDTQYF.

The CDR3 protein is CASSPRDRNYGYTF. The CDR3 DNA sequence: TGCGCCAGCAGCCCCCGGGACAGGAACTATGGCTACACCTTC. The J gene is TRBJ1-2, the V gene TRBV5-1, with 8 bases that match TRBD1. Unmatched junction bases numbered 4, after V lost 4 bases and J lost 2 bases. This CDR3 is 14 amino acids long. Germline values: CDR1 SGHRS, CDR2 YFSETQ.

The V gene is TRBV27, the J gene TRBJ1-3; possible D gene TRBD1, 6 bases. CDR1 is MNHEY, CDR2 SMNVEV, per germline (reference sequence). This CDR3 region has 16 residues. V was trimmed by 11 bases and J by 0 bases, leaving 20 bases between them. CDR3 region: CASRTGTGSSGNTIYF. CDR3 sequence (DNA): TGTGCCTCACGGACGGGTACAGGGAGCTCTGGAAACACCATATATTTT.

The gene calls are TRBV12-3 or TRBV12-4 and TRBJ1-5, with unresolved D. Trimming removed 9 bases at V and 6 bases at J, with 9 bases between. This CDR3 has 11 residues. CDR3 sequence (DNA): TGTGCCAGTGCCTCCGGTCAGCCCCAGCATTTT. As protein: CASASGQPQHF.

The sample holds a few counts of this clone. The chain combines TRBV7-2 with TRBJ1-1, with D maybe TRBD1 (5 bases). This CDR3 is 14 amino acids long. V dropped 5 bases and J dropped 3 bases, with 13 bases sitting between them. CDR1 and CDR2 (germline): SGHTA, FQGNSA. This CDR3 reads CASSLQVGYTEAFF. The CDR3 DNA reads as TGTGCCAGCAGCCTACAGGTTGGGTACACTGAAGCTTTCTTT.

V and J are TRBV4-3 and TRBJ1-1, with 9 nucleotides matching TRBD1. J was trimmed by 1 base and V by 5 bases; bases with no gene match: 2. Germline values: CDR1 LGHNA, CDR2 YSLEER. This CDR3 comprises 14 residues. The CDR3 reads CASSSGQGNTEAFF. The CDR3 DNA sequence: TGCGCCAGCAGCTCGGGACAGGGGAACACTGAAGCTTTCTTT.

The chain employs TRBV5-1 and TRBJ1-2; TRBD1 matches 8 bases. Germline-derived CDR1 and CDR2 are SGHRS and YFSETQ. This CDR3 comprises 13 residues. V was clipped by 4 bases and J by 6 bases; unmatched bases: 5. In DNA form, the CDR3 reads TGCGCCAGCAGCACCCCGACAGGGGATGGCTACACCTTC. Encoded protein: CASSTPTGDGYTF.

The CDR3 loop reads CASSTVPQGTEAFF. The DNA for the CDR3 is TGTGCCAGCAGTACCGTACCACAGGGGACTGAAGCTTTCTTT. The chain employs TRBV6-2 or TRBV6-3 and TRBJ1-1; 7 nucleotides line up with TRBD1. Germline CDR1 reads MNHEY; CDR2 reads SVGEGT. V lost 5 bases and J lost 5; bases outside the gene matches: 8. This CDR3 region has 14 residues.

The chain couples TRBV4-1 to TRBJ1-2; D is undetermined. Germline lookup yields CDR1 MGHRA and CDR2 YSYEKL. CDR3 length: 12 residues. V dropped 1 base and J dropped 6 bases, with 6 bases sitting between them. The CDR3 coding sequence is TGCGCCAGCAGCCAAGGAGAACATGGCTACACCTTC. It is translated as CASSQGEHGYTF.

The chain is built from TRBV27 and TRBJ2-7, with D perhaps TRBD2 (6 bases). There are 14 residues in the CDR3. V was clipped by 5 bases and J by 0 bases, with 11 bases between them. Germline lookup yields CDR1 MNHEY and CDR2 SMNVEV (reference sequence). DNA of the CDR3: TGTGCCAGCAGTCCTCAGACTAGCTCCTACGAGCAGTACTTC. Its protein product is CASSPQTSSYEQYF.

The V call is TRBV28, the J call TRBJ2-7, with D tentatively TRBD2 (6 bases). Germline CDR1 reads MDHEN; CDR2 reads SYDVKM. V was cut by 5 bases and J by 1 base, with 18 bases left in between. The CDR3 length is 16 residues. CDR3 sequence reads: CASSPSGAGLSYEQYF. The CDR3 region has the DNA TGTGCCAGCAGTCCGTCCGGGGCGGGGCTGTCCTACGAGCAGTACTTC.

The chain links TRBV5-4 to TRBJ2-5; maybe TRBD2 (6 bases). Trimming removed 4 bases at V and 5 bases at J, with 18 bases between. The CDR3 has 15 residues. CDR1 and CDR2 from the germline V gene are SGHNT and YYREEE (reference sequence). CDR3 amino acids: CASSIPTSYGETQYF. DNA of the CDR3: TGTGCCAGCAGCATACCGACTAGTTATGGGGAGACCCAGTACTTC.

The chain couples TRBV14 to TRBJ1-3; 7 nucleotides align to TRBD1. The germline V gene encodes CDR1 SGHDN and CDR2 FVKESK. J was trimmed by 4 bases and V by 4 bases; bases with no gene match: 7. This CDR3 comprises 15 residues. The CDR3 loop reads CASSLTRGFGNTIYF. CDR3 nucleotide sequence: TGTGCCAGCAGCCTAACCAGGGGGTTCGGAAACACCATATATTTT.

A few counts support this clone. This chain joins TRBV6-6 and TRBJ1-1; no clear D. V was shortened by 7 bases and J by 1 base, with 13 bases between the two germline ends. The CDR3 totals 14 residues. CDR1 is MNHNY, CDR2 SVGAGI, per germline (reference sequence). The CDR3 nucleotides read TGTGCCAGCACCCCGACTGAAGGGAACACTGAAGCTTTCTTT. Translating it yields CASTPTEGNTEAFF.

The gene calls are TRBV11-3 and TRBJ2-3, with 11 bases lining up with TRBD2. Germline CDR1 is SGHNT and CDR2 is YENEEA. With 5 bases clipped from V and 2 bases from J, the junction kept 12 bases outside the gene matches. The CDR3 is 18 residues long. The CDR3 bases are TGTGCCAGCAGCATTGACGGACTAGCGGGCGAAAACACAGATACGCAGTATTTT. Its protein is CASSIDGLAGENTDTQYF.

This clone has a handful of counts. This rearrangement joins TRBV7-2 to TRBJ1-1; TRBD1 is a possible D gene (5 bases). Between the trimmed V and J ends, which lost 5 bases and 6 bases, there was a span of 16 bases. CDR1 and CDR2 from the germline V gene are SGHTA and FQGNSA. The CDR3 is 14 residues long. The DNA for the CDR3 is TGTGCCAGCAGCACCCAGGGAAGGTCGGCTGAAGCTTTCTTT. Translating gives CASSTQGRSAEAFF.